Reported below is one TCR beta chain. The antigen remains unidentified. Germline V lookup: CDR1 MGHDK, CDR2 SYGVNS. Trimming took off 2 bases at V and 8 bases at J, with 18 bases between the two ends. The CDR3 has 16 amino acids. Profiling relied on immunoSEQ multiplex PCR, and the TCRdb table lists in-frame clones only, not all of them. The sample yields tens of thousands of clones, roughly 87% seen once. This entry is derived from a study of glioma-infiltrating T cells after dendritic cell vaccination. Study at large: The vaccine used monocyte-derived dendritic cells pulsed overnight with autologous tumor lysate. Notes on the study in general: Higher TCR clonality did not directly relate to longer survival.

Noted time point: after dendritic cell vaccination, including at tumor progression/relapse. Isocitrate dehydrogenase mutation was absent in all glioblastoma patients. This chain uses TRBV25-1 with TRBJ1-4; tentatively, D is TRBD1 (6 bases). The sequencing used blood, collected after dendritic cell vaccination. The receptor was isolated from a human donor with glioblastoma. The CDR3 loop reads CASSEPGKGVEEKLFF. In nucleotides, the CDR3 is TGTGCCAGCAGTGAACCCGGGAAGGGGGTGGAAGAAAAACTGTTTTTT.